This T cell receptor beta chain was sequenced in a study of shared clonotypes between healthy human individuals. Study in general: Those who served as donors were two women and a few men between the ages of 18 and 49.

The naive CD8 population came from CD45RO-negative cells selected for CCR7, without terminally differentiated effector memory CD45RA+ cells. Only in-frame clones appear in the TCRdb table, and some are missing; sequencing was by immunoSEQ multiplex PCR. The data contain some 2.1 million clones, roughly 95% of them seen just once; the ten biggest clones take up roughly 1%. V was trimmed by 4 bases and J by 1 base, leaving 12 bases between them. Per the germline V gene, CDR1 is SGDLS and CDR2 is YYNGEE. This CDR3 region has 14 residues. Material: naive CD8+ T cells sorted from blood. The source of this sequence is a young man in good health. This rearrangement joins TRBV9 to TRBJ2-7; unclear D gene. The CDR3 spells CASSPPDRSYEQYF. Here the CDR3 DNA reads TGTGCCAGCAGCCCTCCGGACCGTTCCTACGAGCAGTACTTC.